This entry features one TCR beta chain sequence. Its cognate antigen has yet to be identified. Base qualities are not at hand, and no much larger clone is one base apart. The data derive from a study of blood T cell repertoires in COVID-19 (dated by TCRdb to 2018 to 2021). With respect to the entire study: Samples from collaborators originated in the United States, Italy and Spain and spanned both the acute and convalescent phases of COVID-19. The prospective study material was composed of cDNA or gDNA derived from T cells, B-cell-depleted T cells, or PBMCs. The dataset comprised deeply sampled blood TCRbeta repertoires from subjects exposed to, actively infected with, or recovered from COVID-19. The repertoires were made available in a free public database intended to serve as a resource for research on the immune response to SARS-CoV-2. The samples were drawn from two sources: the first 160 participants of the ongoing ImmuneRACE study, and 1,254 subjects contributed by 6 global collaborators. Nearly every sample came with metadata listing a de-identified subject ID, COVID-19 status, age in years and sex. HLA class I and class II types, where available, came from metadata supplied by the sample provider rather than from assay-based typing.

Broad study findings and their caveats: The amount of clinical and demographic metadata varied by source and participant and was provided uncurated.

From its cysteine to its phenylalanine, the CDR3 spans 15 amino acids. Of all the DNA, just the CDR3 is kept, 45 bases in frame from base 1. V was cut back by 4 bases and J by 5 bases, leaving a gap of 15 bases between them. CDR1 SEHNR and CDR2 FQNEAQ are derived from the germline V gene (reference sequence). TCRbeta CDR3 regions were amplified from genomic DNA using the immunoSEQ Assay, a bias-controlled multiplex PCR. On the authors' methods: The number of nucleated cells in each sample was estimated from the amplification of reference gene primers within the assay. Sequence reads were collapsed and filtered to measure the absolute abundance of every unique TCRbeta CDR3 rearrangement. For each sample, productive Simpson clonality was calculated as the square root of Simpson's diversity index over productive rearrangements. In its TCRdb copy, this immuneACCESS table keeps in-frame sequences only and misses some clones. Where compared with another copy, unresolved V genes explain less than half of these, and the others have no known cause. V and J calls and clone size are those listed in that table; D and trimming were worked out from the DNA. Here the sample has about 670,000 clones; 75% to 90% occur a single time. The top ten clones comprise roughly 0.25% of the sample.

The collaborating institutions used their own protocols to collect whole blood in K2EDTA tubes. For TCRbeta analysis, collaborators shipped samples as frozen whole blood, isolated PBMCs, or DNA extracted from either of those sample types. The sequenced material came from peripheral blood. The chain couples TRBV7-9 to TRBJ2-1; a tentative D match to TRBD1 spans 7 bases. The clonotype comes from a woman in her late teens or twenties with acute or convalescent COVID-19. The sequenced DNA: TGTGCCAGCAGCTCTCGGGGGACAGCTAACAATGAGCAGTTCTTC. This translates into CASSSRGTANNEQFF. Extended through the reference TRBV7-9 and TRBJ2-1 proteins, this CDR3 yields the full variable domain: DTGVSQNPRHKITKRGQNVTFRCDPISEHNRLYWYRQTLGQGPEFLTYFQNEAQLEKSRLLSDRFSAERPKGSFSTLEIQRTEQGDSAMYLCASSSRGTANNEQFFGPGTRLTVL.